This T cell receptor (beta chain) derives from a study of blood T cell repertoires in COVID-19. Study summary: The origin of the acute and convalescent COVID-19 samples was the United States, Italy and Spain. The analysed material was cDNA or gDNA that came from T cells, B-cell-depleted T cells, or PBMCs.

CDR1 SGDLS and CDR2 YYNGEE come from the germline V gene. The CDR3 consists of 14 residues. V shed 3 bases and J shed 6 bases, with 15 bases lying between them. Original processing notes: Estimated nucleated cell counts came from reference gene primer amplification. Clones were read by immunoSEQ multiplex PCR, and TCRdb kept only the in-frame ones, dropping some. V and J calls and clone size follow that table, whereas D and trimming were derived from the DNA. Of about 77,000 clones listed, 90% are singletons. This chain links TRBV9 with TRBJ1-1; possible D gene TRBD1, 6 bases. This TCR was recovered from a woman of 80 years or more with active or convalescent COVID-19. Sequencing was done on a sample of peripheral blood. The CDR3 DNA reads TGTGCCAGCAGCGCCCTACAGGGCCCGGCTGAAGCTTTCTTT. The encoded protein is CASSALQGPAEAFF.